This entry lists 22 T cell receptor beta chains sequenced from one sample in a study of blood T cell repertoires in COVID-19. The table came from immunoSEQ multiplex PCR; TCRdb's copy has only in-frame clones and leaves some out. The sample gives approximately 18,000 clones, 81% of which show up once; roughly 8.7% is in the top ten. The specimen sequenced was peripheral blood. The receptor set was obtained from a man between 60 and 70 years old with acute or convalescent COVID-19.

The V call is TRBV10-3, the J call TRBJ2-1, with 8 bases aligning to TRBD1. Germline CDR1 and CDR2: ENHRY and SYGVKD. Losses at the gene ends were 9 bases for V and 15 bases for J; bases not matched to a gene: 13. This CDR3 is built from 12 residues. The CDR3 nucleotides are TGTGCCATAACACCCGAGCAGGGGGCTCTGTTCTTC. The encoded protein is CAITPEQGALFF.

This clone has only a few counts. The genes are TRBV19 and TRBJ2-2; D might be TRBD2 (5 bases). CDR1 and CDR2 (germline): LNHDA, SQIVND (reference sequence). Trimming took off 1 base at V and 7 bases at J, with 10 bases between the two ends. This CDR3 has 14 residues. Here the CDR3 reads CASSIGGMGGELFF. For the CDR3, the DNA is TGTGCCAGTAGTATAGGAGGGATGGGCGGGGAGCTGTTTTTT.

Regarding this clone: Relative to the germline gene, one junction end is altered; a read error may explain this. V and J are TRBV7-7 and TRBJ2-1; possibly TRBD2 for D (6 bases). Germline V lookup: CDR1 SSHAT, CDR2 FNYEAQ (reference sequence). CDR3 length: 14 amino acids. The CDR3 coding sequence is TGTGCTAGCAGCCCCGGGACTGGAGACAATGAGCAGTTCTTC. It codes for CASSPGTGDNEQFF.

V is TRBV7-6 and J is TRBJ2-7; TRBD1 matches 9 bases. After removal of 5 bases from V and 1 base from J, the junction contained 12 bases not matched to a gene. Germline CDR1 and CDR2: SGHVS and FNYEAQ. This CDR3 region has 17 residues. The CDR3 spells CASSRQTSGTGSYEQYF. DNA of the CDR3: TGTGCCAGCAGCCGACAAACCTCCGGGACAGGGTCCTACGAGCAGTACTTC.

The chain employs TRBV12-5 and TRBJ2-3, with TRBD2 matching over 11 bases. The CDR3 consists of 18 residues. Germline CDR1 reads LGHNT; CDR2 reads FRNRAP. V shed 3 bases, J shed 4 bases, and the junction held 12 bases outside the gene matches. CDR3 loop: CASGLELAGVQISDTQYF. The CDR3 DNA sequence: TGTGCTAGTGGTTTAGAACTAGCGGGGGTGCAGATCTCAGATACGCAGTATTTT. The whole variable domain, filled in from reference TRBV12-5 and TRBJ2-3, reads DARVTQTPRHKVTEMGQEVTMRCQPILGHNTVFWYRQTMMQGLELLAYFRNRAPLDDSGMPKDRFSAEMPDATLATLKIQPSEPRDSAVYFCASGLELAGVQISDTQYFGPGTRLTVL.

CDR3 sequence reads: CASGPGTGKNEKLFF. The CDR3 nucleotides read TGTGCTAGTGGACCGGGGACAGGGAAAAATGAAAAACTGTTTTTT. V usage is TRBV12-5 and J usage is TRBJ1-4; TRBD1 agrees at 9 bases. The ends lost 6 bases at V and 5 bases at J; junction bases unmatched: 7. Germline loops: CDR1 LGHNT, CDR2 FRNRAP. This CDR3 comprises 15 residues.

The genes are TRBV29-1 and TRBJ1-2; perhaps TRBD1 as D (5 bases). This CDR3 region has 11 residues. The ends were cut back, 2 bases at V and 4 bases at J, with 5 bases in the middle. Germline CDR1 and CDR2: SQVTM and ANQGSEA. The CDR3 reads CSVETGYGYTF. The CDR3 region has the DNA TGCAGCGTTGAAACAGGCTATGGCTACACCTTC. The full variable domain, rest sourced from reference TRBV29-1 and TRBJ1-2, is SAVISQKPSRDICQRGTSLTIQCQVDSQVTMMFWYRQQPGQSLTLIATANQGSEATYESGFVIDKFPISRPNLTFSTLTVSNMSPEDSSIYLCSVETGYGYTFGSGTRLTVV.

The chain joins TRBV18 to TRBJ2-5; TRBD2 is a possible D gene (6 bases). Trimming took 1 base from V and 5 from J, leaving 8 bases between them. Germline V gives CDR1 KGHSH, CDR2 LQKENI. The CDR3 is 13 residues long. The chain's CDR3 is CASSPLRGETQYF. The CDR3 bases are TGTGCCAGCTCACCACTTCGGGGGGAGACCCAGTACTTC.

This chain connects TRBV19 to TRBJ2-3; D call uncertain. This CDR3 contains 14 residues. The ends were cut back, 8 bases at V and 5 bases at J, with 17 bases in the middle. From germline, CDR1 is LNHDA and CDR2 SQIVND (reference sequence). CDR3 amino acids: CASSQRSGLDTQYF. The CDR3 coding sequence is TGTGCCAGTTCCCAACGTTCGGGTTTAGATACGCAGTATTTT.

This clone was picked up a small number of times. The CDR3 DNA is TGTGCCAGTAGTACGGGACAGGGGCGTGACTATGGCTACACCTTC. Translating it yields CASSTGQGRDYGYTF. The chain combines TRBV19 with TRBJ1-2; 10 bases agree with TRBD1. CDR1 LNHDA and CDR2 SQIVND come from the germline V gene (reference sequence). V dropped 4 bases and J dropped 3; count of bases not matched to a gene: 5. The CDR3 extends over 15 amino acids.

This sequence joins TRBV2 and TRBJ1-2; possibly TRBD1 for D (6 bases). From germline, CDR1 is SNHLY and CDR2 FYNNEI. This CDR3 has 14 residues. The V and J ends lost 10 bases and 0 bases respectively, with 15 bases between them. The CDR3 here is CANTQGLTNYGYTF. CDR3 DNA: TGTGCCAACACACAGGGTCTAACTAACTATGGCTACACCTTC. Complete variable domain (other parts from reference TRBV2 and TRBJ1-2): EPEVTQTPSHQVTQMGQEVILRCVPISNHLYFYWYRQILGQKVEFLVSFYNNEISEKSEIFDDQFSVERPDGSNFTLKIRSTKLEDSAMYFCANTQGLTNYGYTFGSGTRLTVV.

The chain has TRBV28 and TRBJ2-3, with 7 bases that match TRBD1. This CDR3 spans 16 amino acids. V dropped 3 bases and J dropped 4; count of bases not matched to a gene: 10. From germline, CDR1 is MDHEN and CDR2 SYDVKM. CDR3 amino acids: CASSFVSEGGSDTQYF. The DNA for the CDR3 is TGTGCCAGCAGTTTTGTATCTGAAGGGGGCTCAGATACGCAGTATTTT.

CDR3 amino acids: CASRPGQGNAEAFF. As DNA, the CDR3 is TGCGCCAGCAGACCCGGACAGGGGAATGCTGAAGCTTTCTTT. The chain joins TRBV4-1 to TRBJ1-1, with 9 bases identical to TRBD1. After removal of 6 bases from V and 6 bases from J, the junction contained 8 bases not matched to a gene. This CDR3 is built from 14 residues. CDR1 is MGHRA and CDR2 is YSYEKL in the germline V gene.

The genes are TRBV5-1 and TRBJ2-3; TRBD1 matches at 10 bases. This CDR3 has 16 residues. Germline CDR1 SGHRS, CDR2 YFSETQ. J lost 2 bases, V lost 3 bases, and 6 bases had no gene match. CDR3 DNA: TGCGCCAGCAGCTCTTCGACAGGGGGCCTCACAGATACGCAGTATTTT. This gives the protein CASSSSTGGLTDTQYF.

This chain links TRBV21-1 with TRBJ1-6; TRBD1, the table's D call, lacks a check against the DNA. TRBV21-1 is annotated as a pseudogene. The CDR3 is made up of 17 amino acids. The CDR3, as DNA: TGTGCCAGCAGCCCCGATGAACGACAGGGTTATAATTCACCCCTCCACTTT. Translating it yields CASSPDERQGYNSPLHF.

This clone has only a few counts. The V call is TRBV5-5, the J call TRBJ2-5, with D unclear. Germline V CDR1 and CDR2: SGHKS, YYEKEE (reference sequence). The CDR3 covers 12 residues. V shed 1 base and J shed 5 bases, with 6 bases lying between them. CDR3 in amino acids: CASSLTIETQYF. CDR3 nucleotide sequence: TGTGCCAGCAGCTTGACTATTGAGACCCAGTACTTC.

The chain has TRBV5-1 and TRBJ1-1; D is perhaps TRBD1 (5 bases). V lost 0 bases to trimming and J lost 4 bases, with 10 bases between them. This CDR3 has 14 residues. Looked up from germline, CDR1 is SGHRS and CDR2 is YFSETQ. CDR3 sequence reads: CASSLEGRSTEAFF. As DNA, the CDR3 is TGCGCCAGCAGCTTGGAGGGGCGTAGCACTGAAGCTTTCTTT. The whole variable domain, remainder taken from reference TRBV5-1 and TRBJ1-1, is KAGVTQTPRYLIKTRGQQVTLSCSPISGHRSVSWYQQTPGQGLQFLFEYFSETQRNKGNFPGRFSGRQFSNSRSEMNVSTLELGDSALYLCASSLEGRSTEAFFGQGTRLTVV.

V and J are TRBV5-4 and TRBJ2-5; 7 nucleotides line up with TRBD1. Looked up from germline, CDR1 is SGHNT and CDR2 is YYREEE (reference sequence). The CDR3 runs to 15 residues. The J segment lost 5 bases and the V segment lost 7 bases, leaving 14 bases of the junction unmatched. The CDR3 region is CASYHRGLDRETQYF. In DNA form, the CDR3 reads TGTGCCAGCTATCACAGGGGCCTAGATAGGGAGACCCAGTACTTC.

V usage is TRBV7-9 and J usage is TRBJ2-7, with D perhaps matching TRBD2 (6 bases). The length of the CDR3 is 17 residues. The ends were cut back, 5 bases at V and 0 bases at J, with 20 bases in the middle. Looked up from germline, CDR1 is SEHNR and CDR2 is FQNEAQ (reference sequence). CDR3 protein: CASSPLLADLSSYEQYF. The CDR3 nucleotides are TGTGCCAGCAGCCCCCTTTTAGCGGATTTGAGCTCCTACGAGCAGTACTTC.

CDR3 sequence reads: CASRDRIHLINYGYTF. In nucleotides, the CDR3 is TGTGCCAGTAGGGACAGAATCCATCTAATTAACTATGGCTACACCTTC. V and J are TRBV19 and TRBJ1-2, with D perhaps TRBD1 (6 bases). In germline, CDR1 is LNHDA, CDR2 SQIVND (reference sequence). The V and J ends lost 6 bases and 1 base respectively, with 18 bases between them. The CDR3 runs to 16 residues.

The chain has TRBV27 and TRBJ2-7; perhaps TRBD2 as D (6 bases). The CDR3 extends over 14 amino acids. Between the trimmed V and J ends, which lost 0 bases and 3 bases, there was a span of 9 bases. The germline CDR1 and CDR2 sequences are MNHEY and SMNVEV (reference sequence). Here the CDR3 DNA reads TGTGCCAGCAGTTTATCACCGGGGGACTACGAGCAGTACTTC. As protein: CASSLSPGDYEQYF.

V is TRBV10-2 and J is TRBJ1-6; possibly TRBD1 for D (6 bases). Trimming took off 5 bases at V and 4 bases at J, with 12 bases between the two ends. Per the germline V gene, CDR1 is WSHSY and CDR2 is SAAADI. This CDR3 is built from 15 residues. The CDR3 loop reads CASSTQGAYNSPLHF. The CDR3 nucleotides are TGCGCCAGCAGTACACAGGGAGCGTATAATTCACCCCTCCACTTT.